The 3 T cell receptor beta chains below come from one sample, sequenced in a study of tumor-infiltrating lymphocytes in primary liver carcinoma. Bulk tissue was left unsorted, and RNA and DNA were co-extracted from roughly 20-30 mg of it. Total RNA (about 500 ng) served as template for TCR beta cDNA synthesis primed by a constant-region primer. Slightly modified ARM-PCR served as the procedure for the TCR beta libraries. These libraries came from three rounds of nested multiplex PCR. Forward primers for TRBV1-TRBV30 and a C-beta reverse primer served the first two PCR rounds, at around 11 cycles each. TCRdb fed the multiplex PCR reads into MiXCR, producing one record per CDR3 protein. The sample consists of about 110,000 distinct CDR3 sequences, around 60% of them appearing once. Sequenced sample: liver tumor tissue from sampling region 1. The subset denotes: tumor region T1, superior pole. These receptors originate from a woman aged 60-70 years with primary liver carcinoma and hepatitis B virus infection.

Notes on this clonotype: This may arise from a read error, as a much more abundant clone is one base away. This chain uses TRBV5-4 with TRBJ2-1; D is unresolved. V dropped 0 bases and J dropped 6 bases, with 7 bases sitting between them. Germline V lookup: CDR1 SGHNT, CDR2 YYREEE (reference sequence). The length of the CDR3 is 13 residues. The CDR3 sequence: CASSLEISNEQFF. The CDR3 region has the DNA TGTGCCAGCAGCTTGGAGATTTCCAATGAGCAGTTCTTC.

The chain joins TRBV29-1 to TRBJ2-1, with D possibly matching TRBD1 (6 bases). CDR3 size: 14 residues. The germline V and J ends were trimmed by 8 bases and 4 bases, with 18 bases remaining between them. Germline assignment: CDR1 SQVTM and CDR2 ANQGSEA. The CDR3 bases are TGCAGCTTGAGGACATGGGGACATTACAATGAGCAGTTCTTC. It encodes CSLRTWGHYNEQFF.

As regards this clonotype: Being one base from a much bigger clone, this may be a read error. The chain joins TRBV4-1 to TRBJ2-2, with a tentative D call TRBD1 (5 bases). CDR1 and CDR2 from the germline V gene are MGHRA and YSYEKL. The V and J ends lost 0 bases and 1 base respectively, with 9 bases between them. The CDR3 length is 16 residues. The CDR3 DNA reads TGCGCCAGCAGCCAAGAACCAGGGCTGAACACCGGGGAGCTGTTTTTT. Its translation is CASSQEPGLNTGELFF.